This T cell receptor beta chain stems from a study of cytomegalovirus exposure and HLA in healthy donors. Trimming at V came to 6 bases and at J to 6 bases, leaving 5 bases not matched to a gene. There are 14 residues in the CDR3. CDR1 is SNHLY and CDR2 is FYNNEI in the germline V gene. In the PCR, 60 Vbeta and 13 Jbeta primers were used. Per the original methods: In a later analysis, about 12 million of approximately 86 million unique beta chains occurred in at least two donors. Some clones are missing from TCRdb's copy, which holds only in-frame ones; the method was immunoSEQ multiplex PCR. V and J calls and clone size are those listed in that table; D and trimming were worked out from the DNA. The sample has approximately 110,000 clones; about two thirds are singletons. Unrecorded immune exposures were likely, despite nominal health at sampling. About this clone itself: The antigen remains unidentified.

Overall study findings and caveats: In a later analysis, V- and J-gene trimming of beta chains associated with a DCLRE1C missense variant, replicated independently.

The source is a woman aged 70-85 years in good health and CMV-seropositive. The material sequenced was PBMCs. The V and J genes are TRBV2 and TRBJ1-5, with 10 bases fitting TRBD1. CDR3 amino acids: CASRDRGTIQPQHF. The CDR3 DNA sequence: TGTGCCAGCAGGGACAGGGGGACAATTCAGCCCCAGCATTTT.